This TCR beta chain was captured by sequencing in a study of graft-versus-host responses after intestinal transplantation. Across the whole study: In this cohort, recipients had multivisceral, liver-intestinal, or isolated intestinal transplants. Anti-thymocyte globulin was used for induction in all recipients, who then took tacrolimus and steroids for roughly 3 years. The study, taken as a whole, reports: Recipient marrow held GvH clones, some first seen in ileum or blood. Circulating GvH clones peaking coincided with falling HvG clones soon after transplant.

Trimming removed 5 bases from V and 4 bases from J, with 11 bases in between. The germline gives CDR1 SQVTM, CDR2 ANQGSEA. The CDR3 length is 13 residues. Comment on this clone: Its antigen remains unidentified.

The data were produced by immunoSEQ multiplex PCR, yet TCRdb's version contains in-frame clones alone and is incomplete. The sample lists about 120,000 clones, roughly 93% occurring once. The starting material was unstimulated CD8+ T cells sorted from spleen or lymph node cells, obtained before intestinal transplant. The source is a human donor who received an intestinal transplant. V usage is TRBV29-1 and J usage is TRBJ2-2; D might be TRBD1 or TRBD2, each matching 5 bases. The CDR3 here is CSVLEGPTGELFF. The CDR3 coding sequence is TGCAGCGTTCTCGAGGGACCCACCGGGGAGCTGTTTTTT.